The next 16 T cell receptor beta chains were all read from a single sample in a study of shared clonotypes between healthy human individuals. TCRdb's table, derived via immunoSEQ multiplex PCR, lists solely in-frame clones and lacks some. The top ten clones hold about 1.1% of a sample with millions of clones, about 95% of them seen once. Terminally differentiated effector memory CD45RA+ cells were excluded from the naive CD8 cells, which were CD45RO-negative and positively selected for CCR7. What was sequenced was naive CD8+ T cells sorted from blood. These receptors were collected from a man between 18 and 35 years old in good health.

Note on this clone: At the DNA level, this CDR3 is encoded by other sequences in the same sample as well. CDR3 residues: CASSLARETQYF. The CDR3 DNA reads TGTGCCAGCAGCTTAGCTCGAGAGACCCAGTACTTC. The chain combines TRBV7-9 with TRBJ2-5; no clear D gene. CDR3 length: 12 amino acids. The germline V and J ends were trimmed by 0 bases and 4 bases, with 3 bases remaining between them. Germline CDR1 SEHNR, CDR2 FQNEAQ (reference sequence).

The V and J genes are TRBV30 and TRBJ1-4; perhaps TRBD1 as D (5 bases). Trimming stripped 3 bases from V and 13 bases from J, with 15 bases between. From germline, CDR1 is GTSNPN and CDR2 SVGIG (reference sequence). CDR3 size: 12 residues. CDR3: CAWSPGSPALFF. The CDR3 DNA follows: TGTGCCTGGAGCCCAGGGAGCCCGGCACTGTTTTTT.

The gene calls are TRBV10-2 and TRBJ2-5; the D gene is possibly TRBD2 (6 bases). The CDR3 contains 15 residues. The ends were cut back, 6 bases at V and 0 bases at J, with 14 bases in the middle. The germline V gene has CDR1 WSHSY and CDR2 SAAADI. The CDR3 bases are TGCGCCAGCAGAACCGGGACTGGGTACCAAGAGACCCAGTACTTC. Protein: CASRTGTGYQETQYF.

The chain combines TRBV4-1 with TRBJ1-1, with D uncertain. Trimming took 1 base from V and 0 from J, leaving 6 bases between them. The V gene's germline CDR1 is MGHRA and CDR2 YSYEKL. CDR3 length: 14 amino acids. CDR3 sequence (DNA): TGCGCCAGCAGCCAAGCGGTCATGAACACTGAAGCTTTCTTT. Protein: CASSQAVMNTEAFF.

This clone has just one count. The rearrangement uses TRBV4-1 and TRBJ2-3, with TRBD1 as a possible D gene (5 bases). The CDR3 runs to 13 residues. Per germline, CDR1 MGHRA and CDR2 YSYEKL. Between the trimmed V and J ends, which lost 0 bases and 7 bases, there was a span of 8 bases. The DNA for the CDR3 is TGCGCCAGCAGCCAAGATATGGGGCATACGCAGTATTTT. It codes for CASSQDMGHTQYF.

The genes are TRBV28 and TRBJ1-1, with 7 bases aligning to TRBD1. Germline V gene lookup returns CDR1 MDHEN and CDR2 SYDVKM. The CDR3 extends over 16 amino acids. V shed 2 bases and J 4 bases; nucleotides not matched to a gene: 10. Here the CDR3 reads CASSLRGLSGGTEAFF. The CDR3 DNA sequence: TGTGCCAGCAGTTTAAGGGGGCTAAGTGGGGGCACTGAAGCTTTCTTT.

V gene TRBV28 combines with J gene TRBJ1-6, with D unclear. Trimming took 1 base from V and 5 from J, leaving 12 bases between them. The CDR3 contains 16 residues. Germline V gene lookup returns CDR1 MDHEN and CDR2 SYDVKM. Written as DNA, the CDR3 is TGTGCCAGCAGTTTATTGCCAGCGGCGAATAATTCACCCCTCCACTTT. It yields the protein CASSLLPAANNSPLHF.

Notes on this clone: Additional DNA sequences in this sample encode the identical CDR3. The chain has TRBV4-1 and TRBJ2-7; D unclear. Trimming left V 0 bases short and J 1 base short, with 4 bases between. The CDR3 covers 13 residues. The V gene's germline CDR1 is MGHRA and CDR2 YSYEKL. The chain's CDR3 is CASSQELSYEQYF. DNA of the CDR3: TGCGCCAGCAGCCAAGAGCTATCCTACGAGCAGTACTTC.

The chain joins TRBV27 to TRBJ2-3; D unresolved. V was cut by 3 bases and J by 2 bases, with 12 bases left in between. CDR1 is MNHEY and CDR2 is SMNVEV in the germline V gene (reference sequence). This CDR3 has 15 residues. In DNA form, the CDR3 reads TGTGCCAGCAGTTTCTTTGGACGGACCACAGATACGCAGTATTTT. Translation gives CASSFFGRTTDTQYF.

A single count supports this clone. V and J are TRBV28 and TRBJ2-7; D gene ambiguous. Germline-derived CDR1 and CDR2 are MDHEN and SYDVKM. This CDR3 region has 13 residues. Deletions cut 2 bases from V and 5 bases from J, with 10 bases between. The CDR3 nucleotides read TGTGCCAGCAGTTTACTACCGATAGACGAGCAGTACTTC. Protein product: CASSLLPIDEQYF.

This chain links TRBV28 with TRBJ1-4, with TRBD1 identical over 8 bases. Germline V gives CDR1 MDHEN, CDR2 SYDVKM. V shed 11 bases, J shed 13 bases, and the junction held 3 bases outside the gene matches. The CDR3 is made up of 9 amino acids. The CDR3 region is CAAGQALFF. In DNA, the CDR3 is TGTGCCGCGGGACAGGCACTGTTTTTT.

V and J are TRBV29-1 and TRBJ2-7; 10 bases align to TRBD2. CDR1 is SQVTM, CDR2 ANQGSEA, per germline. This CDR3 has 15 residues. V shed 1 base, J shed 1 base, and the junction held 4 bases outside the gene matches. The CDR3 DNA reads TGCAGCGTTGAAGTTGGGACTAGCGCATCCTACGAGCAGTACTTC. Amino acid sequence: CSVEVGTSASYEQYF.

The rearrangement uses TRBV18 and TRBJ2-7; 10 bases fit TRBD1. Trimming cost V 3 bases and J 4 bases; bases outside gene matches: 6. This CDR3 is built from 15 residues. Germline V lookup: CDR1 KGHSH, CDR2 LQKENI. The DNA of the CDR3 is TGTGCCAGCTCACCTGGGACAGGGGACGATTACGAGCAGTACTTC. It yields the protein CASSPGTGDDYEQYF.

The CDR3 loop is CASSDPRGASNQPQHF. In DNA, the CDR3 is TGTGCCAGCAGTGACCCCAGGGGGGCCTCAAATCAGCCCCAGCATTTT. The J gene is TRBJ1-5, the V gene TRBV2, with 7 bases matching TRBD1. Trimming at V came to 3 bases and at J to 4 bases, leaving 9 bases not matched to a gene. The CDR3 sequence is 16 residues long. In germline, CDR1 is SNHLY, CDR2 FYNNEI.

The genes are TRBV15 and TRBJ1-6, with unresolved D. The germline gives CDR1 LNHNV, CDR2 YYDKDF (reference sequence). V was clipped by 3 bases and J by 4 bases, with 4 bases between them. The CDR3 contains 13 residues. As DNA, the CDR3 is TGTGCCACCAGCAGCGCGTATAATTCACCCCTCCACTTT. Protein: CATSSAYNSPLHF.

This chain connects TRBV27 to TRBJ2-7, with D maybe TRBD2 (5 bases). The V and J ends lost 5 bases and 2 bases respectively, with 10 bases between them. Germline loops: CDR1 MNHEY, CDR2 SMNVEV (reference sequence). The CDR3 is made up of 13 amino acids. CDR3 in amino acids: CASSLAEPYEQYF. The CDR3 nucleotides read TGTGCCAGCAGTCTAGCTGAGCCCTACGAGCAGTACTTC.